This TCR beta chain is drawn from a study of cytomegalovirus exposure and HLA in healthy donors. PCR involved 60 Vbeta and 13 Jbeta primers. The method was immunoSEQ multiplex PCR; TCRdb's version includes in-frame clones alone and lacks a portion of them. The repertoire holds about 120,000 clones, with around 70% as singletons. CDR1 is SQVTM, CDR2 ANQGSEA, per germline. Unmatched junction bases numbered 10, after V lost 7 bases and J lost 4 bases. CDR3 size: 14 residues. The clonotype originates from a man aged 30 to 39 in good health and CMV-seropositive. Sequenced: PBMCs. The chain uses TRBV29-1 and TRBJ2-5; TRBD2 matches 9 bases. DNA of the CDR3: TGCAGCGGGGGGGGTAGCGGGAGCGGAGAGACCCAGTACTTC. Encoded protein: CSGGGSGSGETQYF.